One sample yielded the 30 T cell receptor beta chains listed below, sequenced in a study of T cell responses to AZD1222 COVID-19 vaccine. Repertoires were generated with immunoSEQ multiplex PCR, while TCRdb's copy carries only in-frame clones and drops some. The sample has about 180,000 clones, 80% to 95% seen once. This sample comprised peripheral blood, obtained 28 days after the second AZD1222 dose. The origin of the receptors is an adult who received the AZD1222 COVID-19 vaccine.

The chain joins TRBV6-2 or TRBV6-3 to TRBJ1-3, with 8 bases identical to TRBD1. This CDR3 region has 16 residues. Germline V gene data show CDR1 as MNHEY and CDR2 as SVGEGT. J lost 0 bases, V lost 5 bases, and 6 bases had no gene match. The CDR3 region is CASSRGQAISGNTIYF. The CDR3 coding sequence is TGTGCCAGCAGTAGGGGACAGGCGATCTCTGGAAACACCATATATTTT.

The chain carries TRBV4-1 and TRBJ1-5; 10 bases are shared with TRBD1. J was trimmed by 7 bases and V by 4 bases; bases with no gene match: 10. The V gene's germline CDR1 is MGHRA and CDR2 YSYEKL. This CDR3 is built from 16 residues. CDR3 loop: CASSLDMDRGNQPQHF. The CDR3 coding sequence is TGCGCCAGCAGCCTAGATATGGACAGGGGGAACCAGCCCCAGCATTTT.

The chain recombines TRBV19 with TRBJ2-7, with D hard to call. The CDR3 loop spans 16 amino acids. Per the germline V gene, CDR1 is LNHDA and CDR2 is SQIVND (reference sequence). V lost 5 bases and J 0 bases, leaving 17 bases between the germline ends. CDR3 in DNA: TGTGCCAGTAGTTCTTCAAAGGGAAGAGGCTCCTACGAGCAGTACTTC. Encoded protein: CASSSSKGRGSYEQYF.

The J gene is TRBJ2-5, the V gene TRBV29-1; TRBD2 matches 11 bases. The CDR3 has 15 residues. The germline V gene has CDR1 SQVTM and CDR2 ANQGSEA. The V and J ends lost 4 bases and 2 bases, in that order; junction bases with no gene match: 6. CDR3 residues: CSVGTSGGLQETQYF. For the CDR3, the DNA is TGCAGCGTTGGCACTAGCGGGGGCCTTCAAGAGACCCAGTACTTC.

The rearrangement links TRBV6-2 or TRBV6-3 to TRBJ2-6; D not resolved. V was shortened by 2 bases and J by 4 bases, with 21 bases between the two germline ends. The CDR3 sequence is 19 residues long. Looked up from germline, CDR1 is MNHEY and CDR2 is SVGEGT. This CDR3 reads CASSYEKSRTVLGANVLTF. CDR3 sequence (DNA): TGTGCCAGCAGTTACGAAAAATCCCGGACGGTTTTGGGGGCCAACGTCCTGACTTTC.

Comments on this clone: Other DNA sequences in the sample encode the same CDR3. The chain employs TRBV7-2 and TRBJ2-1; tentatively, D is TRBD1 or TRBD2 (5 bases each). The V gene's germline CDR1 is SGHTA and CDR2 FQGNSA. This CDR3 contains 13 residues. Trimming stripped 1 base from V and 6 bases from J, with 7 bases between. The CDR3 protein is CASSLGGGNEQFF. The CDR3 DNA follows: TGTGCCAGCAGCTTAGGTGGGGGCAATGAGCAGTTCTTC.

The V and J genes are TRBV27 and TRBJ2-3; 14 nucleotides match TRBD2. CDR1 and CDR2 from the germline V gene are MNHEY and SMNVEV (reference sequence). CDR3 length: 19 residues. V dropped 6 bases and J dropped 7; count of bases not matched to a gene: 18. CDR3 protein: CASSLARDRRLAGGNTQYF. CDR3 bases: TGTGCCAGCAGCCTCGCACGCGACAGGAGACTAGCGGGAGGGAATACGCAGTATTTT.

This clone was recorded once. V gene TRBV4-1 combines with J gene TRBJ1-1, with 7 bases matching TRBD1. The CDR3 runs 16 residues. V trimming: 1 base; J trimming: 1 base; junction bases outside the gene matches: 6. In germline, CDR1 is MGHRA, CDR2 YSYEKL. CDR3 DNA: TGCGCCAGCAGCCAAGTAATCTGGGACAGGAACACTGAAGCTTTCTTT. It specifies CASSQVIWDRNTEAFF.

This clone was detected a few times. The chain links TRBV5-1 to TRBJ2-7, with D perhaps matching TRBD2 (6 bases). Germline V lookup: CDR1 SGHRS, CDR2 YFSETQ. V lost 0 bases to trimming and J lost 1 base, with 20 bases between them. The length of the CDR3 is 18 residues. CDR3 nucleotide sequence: TGCGCCAGCAGCTTGGGAGGGGCGGCGGGACGATCTTCCTACGAGCAGTACTTC. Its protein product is CASSLGGAAGRSSYEQYF.

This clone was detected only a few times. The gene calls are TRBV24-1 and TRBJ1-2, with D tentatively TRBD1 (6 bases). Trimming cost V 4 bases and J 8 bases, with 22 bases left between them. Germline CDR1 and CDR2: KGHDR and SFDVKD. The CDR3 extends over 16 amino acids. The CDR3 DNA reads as TGTGCCACCAGTGACCCCCTGGTGGGGGGGGCGCGAGGCTACACCTTC. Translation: CATSDPLVGGARGYTF.

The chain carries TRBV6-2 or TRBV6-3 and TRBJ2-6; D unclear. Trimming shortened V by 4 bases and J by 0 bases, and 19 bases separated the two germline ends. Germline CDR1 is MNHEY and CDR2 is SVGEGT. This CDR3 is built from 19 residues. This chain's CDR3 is CASSSTVDRGFSGANVLTF. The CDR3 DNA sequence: TGTGCCAGCAGTTCTACGGTTGATCGCGGTTTCTCTGGGGCCAACGTCCTGACTTTC.

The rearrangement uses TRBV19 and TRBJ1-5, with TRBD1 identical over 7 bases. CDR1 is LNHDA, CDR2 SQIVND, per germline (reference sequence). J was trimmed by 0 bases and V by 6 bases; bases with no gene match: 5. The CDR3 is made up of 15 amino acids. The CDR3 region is CASREQGPSNQPQHF. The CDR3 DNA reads TGTGCCAGTAGGGAACAGGGGCCTAGCAATCAGCCCCAGCATTTT.

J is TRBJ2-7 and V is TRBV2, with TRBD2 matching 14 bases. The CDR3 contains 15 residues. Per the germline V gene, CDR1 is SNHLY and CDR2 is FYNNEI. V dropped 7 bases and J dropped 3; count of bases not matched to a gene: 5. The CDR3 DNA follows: TGTGCCAGCACCCCTGGGACTAGCGGGAGCTACGAGCAGTACTTC. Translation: CASTPGTSGSYEQYF. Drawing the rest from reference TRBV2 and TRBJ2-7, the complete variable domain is EPEVTQTPSHQVTQMGQEVILRCVPISNHLYFYWYRQILGQKVEFLVSFYNNEISEKSEIFDDQFSVERPDGSNFTLKIRSTKLEDSAMYFCASTPGTSGSYEQYFGPGTRLTVT.

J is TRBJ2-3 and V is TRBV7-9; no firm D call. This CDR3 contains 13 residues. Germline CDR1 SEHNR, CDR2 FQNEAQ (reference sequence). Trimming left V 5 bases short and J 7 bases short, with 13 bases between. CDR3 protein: CASSPDSSYTQYF. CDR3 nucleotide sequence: TGTGCCAGCAGCCCAGACTCGAGTTATACGCAGTATTTT.

The CDR3 bases are TGTGCCAGCAGTCCCTCCGCAGGGGCCACCTACGAGCAGTACTTC. Its translation: CASSPSAGATYEQYF. The gene calls are TRBV28 and TRBJ2-7, with a weak D call TRBD1 (6 bases). The CDR3 spans 15 residues. V lost 5 bases and J lost 2, with 16 bases in between. CDR1 MDHEN and CDR2 SYDVKM come from the germline V gene.

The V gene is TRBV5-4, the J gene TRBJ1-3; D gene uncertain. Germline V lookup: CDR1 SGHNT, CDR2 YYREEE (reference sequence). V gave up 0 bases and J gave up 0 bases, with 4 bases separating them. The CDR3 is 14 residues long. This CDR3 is CASSLGGSGNTIYF. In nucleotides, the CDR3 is TGTGCCAGCAGCTTGGGGGGCTCTGGAAACACCATATATTTT.

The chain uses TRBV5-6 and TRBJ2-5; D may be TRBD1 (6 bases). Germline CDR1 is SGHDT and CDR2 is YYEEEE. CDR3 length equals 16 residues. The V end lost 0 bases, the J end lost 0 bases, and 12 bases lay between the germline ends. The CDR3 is CASSLVQGKYQETQYF. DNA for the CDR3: TGTGCCAGCAGCTTGGTACAGGGCAAGTACCAAGAGACCCAGTACTTC.

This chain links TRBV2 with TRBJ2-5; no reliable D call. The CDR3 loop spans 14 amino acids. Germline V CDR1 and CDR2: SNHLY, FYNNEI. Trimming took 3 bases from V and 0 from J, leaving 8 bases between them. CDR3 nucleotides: TGTGCCAGCAGTGATCCTACGTACCAAGAGACCCAGTACTTC. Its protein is CASSDPTYQETQYF.

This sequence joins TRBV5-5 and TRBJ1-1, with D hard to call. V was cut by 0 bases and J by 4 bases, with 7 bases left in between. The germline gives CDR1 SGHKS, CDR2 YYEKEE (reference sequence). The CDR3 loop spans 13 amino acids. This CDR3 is CASSLVAPTEAFF. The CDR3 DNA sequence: TGTGCCAGCAGCTTGGTGGCCCCCACTGAAGCTTTCTTT.

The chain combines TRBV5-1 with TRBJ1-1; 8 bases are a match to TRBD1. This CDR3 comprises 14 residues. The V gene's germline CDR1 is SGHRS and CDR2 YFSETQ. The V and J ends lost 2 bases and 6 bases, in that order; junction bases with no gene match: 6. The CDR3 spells CASSFVAGGPEAFF. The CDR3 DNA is TGCGCCAGCAGCTTTGTTGCAGGGGGCCCTGAAGCTTTCTTT. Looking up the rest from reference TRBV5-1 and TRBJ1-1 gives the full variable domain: KAGVTQTPRYLIKTRGQQVTLSCSPISGHRSVSWYQQTPGQGLQFLFEYFSETQRNKGNFPGRFSGRQFSNSRSEMNVSTLELGDSALYLCASSFVAGGPEAFFGQGTRLTVV.

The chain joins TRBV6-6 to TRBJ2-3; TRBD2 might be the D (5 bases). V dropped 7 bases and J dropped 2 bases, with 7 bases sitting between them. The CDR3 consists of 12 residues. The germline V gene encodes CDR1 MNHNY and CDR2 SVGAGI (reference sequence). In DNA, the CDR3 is TGTGCCAGCACGGGGTACACAGATACGCAGTATTTT. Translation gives CASTGYTDTQYF.

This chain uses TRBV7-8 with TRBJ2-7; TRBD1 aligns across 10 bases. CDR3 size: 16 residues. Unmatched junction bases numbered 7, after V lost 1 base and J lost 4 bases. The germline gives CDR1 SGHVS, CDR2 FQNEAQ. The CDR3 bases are TGTGCCAGCAGCTTAGACTACCGGGACAGGGGTTACGAGCAGTACTTC. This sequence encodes CASSLDYRDRGYEQYF. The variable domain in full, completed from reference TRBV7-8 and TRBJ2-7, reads GAGVSQSPRYKVAKRGQDVALRCDPISGHVSLFWYQQALGQGPEFLTYFQNEAQLDKSGLPSDRFFAERPEGSVSTLKIQRTQQEDSAVYLCASSLDYRDRGYEQYFGPGTRLTVT.

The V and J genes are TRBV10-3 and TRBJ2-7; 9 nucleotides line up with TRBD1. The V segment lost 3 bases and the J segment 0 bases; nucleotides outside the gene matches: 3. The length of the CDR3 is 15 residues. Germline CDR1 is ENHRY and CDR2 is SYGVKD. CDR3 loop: CAISDKGQGSYEQYF. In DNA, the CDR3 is TGTGCCATCAGTGATAAGGGACAGGGCTCCTACGAGCAGTACTTC.

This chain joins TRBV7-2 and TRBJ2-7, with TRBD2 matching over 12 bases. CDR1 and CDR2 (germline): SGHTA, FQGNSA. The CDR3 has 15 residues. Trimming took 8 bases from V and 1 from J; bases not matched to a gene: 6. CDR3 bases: TGTGCCAGCCGGGAGGGACTAGCGGGTTCCTACGAGCAGTACTTC. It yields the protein CASREGLAGSYEQYF.

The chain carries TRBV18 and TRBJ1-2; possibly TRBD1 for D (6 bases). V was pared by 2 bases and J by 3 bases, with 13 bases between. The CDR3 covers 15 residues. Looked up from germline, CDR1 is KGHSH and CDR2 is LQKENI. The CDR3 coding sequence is TGTGCCAGCTCACCATACAGGGATGGGGACTATGGCTACACCTTC. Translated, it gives CASSPYRDGDYGYTF.

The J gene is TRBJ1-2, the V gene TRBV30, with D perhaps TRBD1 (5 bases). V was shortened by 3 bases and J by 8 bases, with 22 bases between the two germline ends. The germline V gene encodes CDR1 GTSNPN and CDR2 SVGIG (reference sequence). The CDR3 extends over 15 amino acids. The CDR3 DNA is TGTGCCTGGAGCTTGGGGGGGGGTTCCGGAGGCGGCTACACCTTC. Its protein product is CAWSLGGGSGGGYTF.

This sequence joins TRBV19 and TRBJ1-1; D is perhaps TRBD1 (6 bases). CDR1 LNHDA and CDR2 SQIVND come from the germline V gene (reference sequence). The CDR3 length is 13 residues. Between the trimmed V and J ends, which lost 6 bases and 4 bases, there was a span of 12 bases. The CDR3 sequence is CASSWGAGTEAFF. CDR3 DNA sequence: TGTGCCAGTAGCTGGGGGGCGGGCACTGAAGCTTTCTTT. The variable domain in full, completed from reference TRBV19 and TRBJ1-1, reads DGGITQSPKYLFRKEGQNVTLSCEQNLNHDAMYWYRQDPGQGLRLIYYSQIVNDFQKGDIAEGYSVSREKKESFPLTVTSAQKNPTAFYLCASSWGAGTEAFFGQGTRLTVV.

CDR3 nucleotide sequence: TGTGCCAGCAGTTACCGGGTCAGCCCGAACACTGAAGCTTTCTTT. Protein: CASSYRVSPNTEAFF. V gene TRBV6-5 combines with J gene TRBJ1-1; D unclear. This CDR3 has 15 residues. Germline CDR1 MNHEY, CDR2 SVGAGI. Between the trimmed V and J ends, which lost 2 bases and 1 base, there was a span of 11 bases.

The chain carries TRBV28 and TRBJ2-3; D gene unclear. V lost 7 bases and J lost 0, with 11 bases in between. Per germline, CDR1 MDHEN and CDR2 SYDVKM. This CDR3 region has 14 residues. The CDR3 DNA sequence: TGTGCCAGCAACCTAGGCTGGAGCACAGATACGCAGTATTTT. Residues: CASNLGWSTDTQYF.

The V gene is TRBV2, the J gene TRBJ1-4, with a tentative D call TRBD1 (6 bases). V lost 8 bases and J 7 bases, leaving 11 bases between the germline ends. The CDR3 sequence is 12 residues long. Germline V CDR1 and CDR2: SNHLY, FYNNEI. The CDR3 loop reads CASRRDTEKLFF. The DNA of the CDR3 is TGTGCCAGCCGCCGGGACACTGAAAAACTGTTTTTT. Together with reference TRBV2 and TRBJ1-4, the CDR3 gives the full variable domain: EPEVTQTPSHQVTQMGQEVILRCVPISNHLYFYWYRQILGQKVEFLVSFYNNEISEKSEIFDDQFSVERPDGSNFTLKIRSTKLEDSAMYFCASRRDTEKLFFGSGTQLSVL.